This passage covers 16 T cell receptor beta chains from one sample sequenced in a study of T cells after yellow fever vaccination. From the 5' RACE reads, TCRdb called clonotypes with MiXCR, one entry per CDR3 protein. Here the sample spans 25,000 to 35,000 distinct CDR3 sequences, 4.4% being singletons. The source material was CD8+ T cells sorted from PBMCs, sampled 5 days after the yellow fever booster vaccination. Receptors originate from a man aged 25-45 years who received the YFV17D yellow fever vaccine.

In this sample, this clonotype turned up many times. The V call is TRBV20-1, the J call TRBJ2-7; 12 bases line up with TRBD2. The CDR3 consists of 19 residues. The J segment lost 2 bases and the V segment lost 6 bases, leaving 20 bases of the junction unmatched. The V gene's germline CDR1 is DFQATT and CDR2 SNEGSKA (reference sequence). CDR3 residues: CSAKNVFEGLAGKTYEQYF. The CDR3 bases are TGCAGTGCCAAAAACGTCTTCGAGGGACTAGCGGGTAAGACCTACGAGCAGTACTTC.

This clonotype has at least ten counts. The chain recombines TRBV7-2 with TRBJ2-1; 8 bases fit TRBD1. This CDR3 region has 17 residues. Germline trimming cut 0 bases from V and 0 bases from J; bases unmatched to any gene: 4. Per germline, CDR1 SGHTA and CDR2 FQGNSA. The CDR3 protein is CASSLATGDVSYNEQFF. CDR3 bases: TGTGCCAGCAGCTTAGCGACAGGGGATGTCTCCTACAATGAGCAGTTCTTC. Looking up the rest from reference TRBV7-2 and TRBJ2-1 gives the full variable domain: GAGVSQSPSNKVTEKGKDVELRCDPISGHTALYWYRQSLGQGLEFLIYFQGNSAPDKSGLPSDRFSAERTGGSVSTLTIQRTQQEDSAVYLCASSLATGDVSYNEQFFGPGTRLTVL.

This clonotype has at least ten counts. DNA of the CDR3: TGTGCCAGCAGTTACTCCTCGCCCGGGGGAGAGACCCAGTACTTC. As protein: CASSYSSPGGETQYF. This rearrangement joins TRBV6-5 to TRBJ2-5; possible D gene TRBD2, 6 bases. The ends were cut back, 0 bases at V and 4 bases at J, with 12 bases in the middle. This CDR3 region has 15 residues. Germline V CDR1 and CDR2: MNHEY, SVGAGI.

This clonotype was recorded many times. The chain recombines TRBV20-1 with TRBJ2-1; no clear D. In germline, CDR1 is DFQATT, CDR2 SNEGSKA (reference sequence). The CDR3 sequence is 12 residues long. The V end was cut by 3 bases, the J end by 5 bases, with 8 bases between. CDR3 DNA: TGCAGTGCTAGGGATCTCGACAATGAGCAGTTCTTC. Translation gives CSARDLDNEQFF.

In this sample, this clonotype turned up many times. The chain couples TRBV29-1 to TRBJ2-5; tentatively, D is TRBD2 (5 bases). The V end was cut by 1 base, the J end by 4 bases, with 16 bases between. This CDR3 contains 15 residues. Looked up from germline, CDR1 is SQVTM and CDR2 is ANQGSEA. DNA of the CDR3: TGCAGCGTTGAAGGGGTGGAGGTTGACACAGAGACCCAGTACTTC. Amino acid sequence: CSVEGVEVDTETQYF.

There are many counts of this clonotype. The chain carries TRBV7-9 and TRBJ2-5, with D perhaps matching TRBD1 (6 bases). Trimming removed 3 bases at V and 2 bases at J, with 13 bases between. This CDR3 is 15 amino acids long. CDR1 and CDR2 from the germline V gene are SEHNR and FQNEAQ (reference sequence). CDR3 sequence (DNA): TGTGCCAGCAGCTTTATAGGACAGCTGCAAGAGACCCAGTACTTC. Its protein product is CASSFIGQLQETQYF.

There are many counts of this clonotype. V usage is TRBV20-1 and J usage is TRBJ2-7; TRBD2 aligns across 7 bases. Germline trimming cut 6 bases from V and 3 bases from J; bases unmatched to any gene: 8. Germline assignment: CDR1 DFQATT and CDR2 SNEGSKA (reference sequence). This CDR3 region has 13 residues. CDR3 DNA: TGCAGTGCCCCCCAGCGGGAAGGCTACGAGCAGTACTTC. It translates to CSAPQREGYEQYF.

This clonotype appeared many times. The chain recombines TRBV15 with TRBJ1-5; TRBD1 might be the D (5 bases). Trimming pared 0 bases from V and 5 bases from J, leaving 11 bases between. CDR1 LNHNV and CDR2 YYDKDF come from the germline V gene (reference sequence). The CDR3 is 15 amino acids. DNA for the CDR3: TGTGCCACCAGCAGAGATAGGACACCTCATCAGCCCCAGCATTTT. Protein sequence: CATSRDRTPHQPQHF.

This clonotype has ten or more counts. The chain links TRBV6-5 to TRBJ2-7; no clear D. CDR1 MNHEY and CDR2 SVGAGI come from the germline V gene. V was pared by 0 bases and J by 6 bases, with 12 bases between. The CDR3 runs to 14 residues. DNA for the CDR3: TGTGCCAGCAGTTACTCAATGAACTTGGGCGAGCAGTACTTC. Its translation: CASSYSMNLGEQYF.

This clonotype was seen repeatedly, ten times or more. The J gene is TRBJ2-6, the V gene TRBV12-5; D remains unclear. The germline V gene encodes CDR1 LGHNT and CDR2 FRNRAP. The CDR3 is 16 amino acids. V was pared by 2 bases and J by 2 bases, with 10 bases between. CDR3 coding DNA: TGTGCTAGTGGTTTGACTGGAGTCCCTGGGGCCAACGTCCTGACTTTC. As protein: CASGLTGVPGANVLTF.

This clonotype was counted many times. This chain joins TRBV30 and TRBJ1-2; D is uncertain. Germline V gene sequence: CDR1 GTSNPN, CDR2 SVGIG (reference sequence). CDR3 length: 15 amino acids. The V end lost 4 bases, the J end lost 4 bases, and 19 bases lay between the germline ends. The CDR3 region has the DNA TGTGCCTGGATCCAGGTGCTAGGTCGGACCTATGGCTACACCTTC. This translates into CAWIQVLGRTYGYTF.

In its sample, this clonotype was seen many times. The chain joins TRBV6-4 to TRBJ2-1; 12 bases are shared with TRBD2. Trimming at V came to 6 bases and at J to 1 base, leaving 4 bases not matched to a gene. Germline V gives CDR1 MRHNA, CDR2 SNTAGT. The length of the CDR3 is 16 residues. CDR3 DNA sequence: TGTGCCAGCAGCAGACTAGCGGGAGTATCCTACAATGAGCAGTTCTTC. Its translation is CASSRLAGVSYNEQFF.

This clonotype came up many times. The chain joins TRBV5-1 to TRBJ2-1; D not resolved. Germline-derived CDR1 and CDR2 are SGHRS and YFSETQ. V lost 0 bases to trimming and J lost 4 bases, with 11 bases between them. This CDR3 spans 15 amino acids. CDR3 coding DNA: TGCGCCAGCAGCTTGGTGGGATCGCTTTACAATGAGCAGTTCTTC. Protein sequence: CASSLVGSLYNEQFF.

This clonotype was seen at least ten times. The rearrangement links TRBV28 to TRBJ2-1; 8 positions agree with TRBD2. This CDR3 region has 15 residues. Germline V gene data show CDR1 as MDHEN and CDR2 as SYDVKM. V was clipped by 2 bases and J by 8 bases; unmatched bases: 8. Here the CDR3 reads CASSLTSGGWDEQFF. The DNA of the CDR3 is TGTGCCAGCAGTTTAACTAGCGGTGGTTGGGATGAGCAGTTCTTC.

Notes on this clonotype: A read error may be the cause here, since a much bigger clone is one base away. V is TRBV27 and J is TRBJ2-1; perhaps TRBD1 as D (6 bases). Germline lookup yields CDR1 MNHEY and CDR2 SMNVEV (reference sequence). Deletions cut 9 bases from V and 7 bases from J, with 10 bases between. This CDR3 contains 11 residues. The CDR3 DNA reads TGTGCCAGGAGCCAGGGGAATGAGCAGTTCTTC. This codes for CARSQGNEQFF.

The chain joins TRBV1 to TRBJ2-1; the D call TRBD1 from the table was never checked on the DNA. TRBV1 corresponds to a pseudogene. The CDR3 contains 15 residues. CDR3 DNA sequence: TGCACCAGCAGCCAAGAGCTGACCAGGGACTATGAGCAGTTCTTC. Translating gives CTSSQELTRDYEQFF.